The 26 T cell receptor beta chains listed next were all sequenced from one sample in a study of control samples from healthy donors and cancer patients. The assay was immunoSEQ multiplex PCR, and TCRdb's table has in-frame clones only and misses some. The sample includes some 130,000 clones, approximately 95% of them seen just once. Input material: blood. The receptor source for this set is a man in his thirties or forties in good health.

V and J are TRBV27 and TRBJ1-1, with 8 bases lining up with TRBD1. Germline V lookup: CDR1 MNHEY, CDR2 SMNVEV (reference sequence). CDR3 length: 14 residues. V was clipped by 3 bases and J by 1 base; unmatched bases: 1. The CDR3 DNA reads TGTGCCAGCAGTTTCGGGACAGGGAACACTGAAGCTTTCTTT. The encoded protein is CASSFGTGNTEAFF.

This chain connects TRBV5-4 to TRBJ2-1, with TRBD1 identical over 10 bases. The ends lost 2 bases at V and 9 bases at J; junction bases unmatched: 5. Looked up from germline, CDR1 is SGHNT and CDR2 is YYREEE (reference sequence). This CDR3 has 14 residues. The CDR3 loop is CASSFGTGAREQFF. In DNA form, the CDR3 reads TGTGCCAGCAGCTTTGGGACAGGGGCGCGTGAGCAGTTCTTC.

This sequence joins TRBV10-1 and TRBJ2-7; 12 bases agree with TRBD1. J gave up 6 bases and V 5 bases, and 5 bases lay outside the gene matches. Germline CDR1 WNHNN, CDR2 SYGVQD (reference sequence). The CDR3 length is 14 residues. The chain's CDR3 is CASSPGTGGREQYF. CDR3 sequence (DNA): TGCGCCAGCAGTCCCGGGACAGGGGGCCGCGAGCAGTACTTC.

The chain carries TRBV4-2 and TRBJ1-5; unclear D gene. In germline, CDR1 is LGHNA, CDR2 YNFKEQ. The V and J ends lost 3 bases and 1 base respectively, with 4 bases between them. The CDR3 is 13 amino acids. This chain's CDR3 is CASSHASNQPQHF. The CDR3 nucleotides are TGTGCCAGCAGCCACGCCAGCAATCAGCCCCAGCATTTT.

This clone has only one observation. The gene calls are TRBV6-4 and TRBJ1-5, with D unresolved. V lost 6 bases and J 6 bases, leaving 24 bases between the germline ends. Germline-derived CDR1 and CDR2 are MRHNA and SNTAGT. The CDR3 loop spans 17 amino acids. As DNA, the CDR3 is TGTGCCAGCAGGGATCATCGGAAGGAACGATATTTTCAGCCCCAGCATTTT. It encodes CASRDHRKERYFQPQHF.

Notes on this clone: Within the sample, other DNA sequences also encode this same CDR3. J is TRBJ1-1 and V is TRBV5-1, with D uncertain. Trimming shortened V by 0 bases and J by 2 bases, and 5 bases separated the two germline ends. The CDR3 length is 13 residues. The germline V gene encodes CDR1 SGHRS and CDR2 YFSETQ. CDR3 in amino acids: CASSLGGNTEAFF. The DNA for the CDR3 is TGCGCCAGCAGCTTGGGAGGTAACACTGAAGCTTTCTTT.

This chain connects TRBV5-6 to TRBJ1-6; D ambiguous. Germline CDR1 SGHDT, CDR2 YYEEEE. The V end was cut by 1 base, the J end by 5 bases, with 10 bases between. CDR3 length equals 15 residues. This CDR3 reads CASSLIGVNNSPLHF. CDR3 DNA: TGTGCCAGCAGCTTGATTGGGGTCAATAATTCACCCCTCCACTTT. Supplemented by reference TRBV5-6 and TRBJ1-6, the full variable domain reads DAGVTQSPTHLIKTRGQQVTLRCSPKSGHDTVSWYQQALGQGPQFIFQYYEEEERQRGNFPDRFSGHQFPNYSSELNVNALLLGDSALYLCASSLIGVNNSPLHFGNGTRLTVT.

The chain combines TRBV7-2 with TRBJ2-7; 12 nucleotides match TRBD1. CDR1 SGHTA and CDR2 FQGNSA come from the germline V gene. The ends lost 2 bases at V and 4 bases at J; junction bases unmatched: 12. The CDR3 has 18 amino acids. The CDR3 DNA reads TGTGCCAGCAGCTTATCCGATACCCCGGGACAGGGGGCTTACGAGCAGTACTTC. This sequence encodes CASSLSDTPGQGAYEQYF.

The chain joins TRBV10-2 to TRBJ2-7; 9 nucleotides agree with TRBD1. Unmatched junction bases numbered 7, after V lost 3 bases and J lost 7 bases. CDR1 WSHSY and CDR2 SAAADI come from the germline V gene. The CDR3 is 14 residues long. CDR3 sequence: CASSDTGGRGEQYF. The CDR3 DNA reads TGCGCCAGCAGTGATACAGGGGGCCGTGGAGAGCAGTACTTC.

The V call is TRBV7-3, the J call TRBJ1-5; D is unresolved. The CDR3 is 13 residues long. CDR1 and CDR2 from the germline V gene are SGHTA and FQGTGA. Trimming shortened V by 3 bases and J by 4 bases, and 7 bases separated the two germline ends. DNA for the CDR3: TGTGCCAGCAGCTTGACCGCGAATCAGCCCCAGCATTTT. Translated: CASSLTANQPQHF. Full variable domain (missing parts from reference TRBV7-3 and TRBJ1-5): GAGVSQTPSNKVTEKGKYVELRCDPISGHTALYWYRQSLGQGPEFLIYFQGTGAADDSGLPNDRFFAVRPEGSVSTLKIQRTERGDSAVYLCASSLTANQPQHFGDGTRLSIL.

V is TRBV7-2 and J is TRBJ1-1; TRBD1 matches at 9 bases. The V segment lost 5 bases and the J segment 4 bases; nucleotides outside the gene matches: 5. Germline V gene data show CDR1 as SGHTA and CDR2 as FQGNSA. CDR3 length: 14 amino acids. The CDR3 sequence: CASSTGQGFTEAFF. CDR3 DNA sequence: TGTGCCAGCAGCACCGGACAGGGGTTCACTGAAGCTTTCTTT.

This CDR3 is CASSQDMPYEQYF. The CDR3 bases are TGTGCCAGCAGCCAAGATATGCCCTACGAGCAGTACTTC. The V gene is TRBV3-1 (or the pseudogene TRBV3-2), the J gene TRBJ2-7, with D uncertain. This CDR3 is 13 amino acids long. The ends were cut back, 0 bases at V and 2 bases at J, with 5 bases in the middle. The V gene's germline CDR1 is LGHDT and CDR2 YNNKEL (reference sequence).

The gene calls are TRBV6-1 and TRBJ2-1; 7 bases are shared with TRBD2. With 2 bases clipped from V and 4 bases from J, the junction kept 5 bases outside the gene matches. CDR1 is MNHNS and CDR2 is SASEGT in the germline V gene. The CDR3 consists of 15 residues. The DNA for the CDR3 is TGTGCCAGCAGTGAAATGGGGACTACGTACAATGAGCAGTTCTTC. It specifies CASSEMGTTYNEQFF.

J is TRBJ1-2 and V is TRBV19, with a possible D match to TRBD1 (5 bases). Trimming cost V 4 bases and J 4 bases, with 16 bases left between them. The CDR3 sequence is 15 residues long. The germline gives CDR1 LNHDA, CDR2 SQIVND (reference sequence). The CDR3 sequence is CASSTQARGLYGYTF. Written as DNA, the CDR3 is TGTGCCAGTAGTACACAGGCAAGGGGACTCTATGGCTACACCTTC.

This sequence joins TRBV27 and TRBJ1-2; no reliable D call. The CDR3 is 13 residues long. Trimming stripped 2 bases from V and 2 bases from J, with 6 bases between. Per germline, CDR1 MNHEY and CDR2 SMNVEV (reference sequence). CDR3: CASSLAYNYGYTF. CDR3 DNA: TGTGCCAGCAGTTTAGCGTACAACTATGGCTACACCTTC.

Here the CDR3 reads CASRFRSGNTIYF. The CDR3 DNA sequence: TGTGCCAGTAGGTTCCGATCTGGAAACACCATATATTTT. The J gene is TRBJ1-3, the V gene TRBV19; no clear D gene. This CDR3 region has 13 residues. In germline, CDR1 is LNHDA, CDR2 SQIVND (reference sequence). V was cut by 6 bases and J by 1 base, with 7 bases left in between. The full variable domain, completed using reference TRBV19 and TRBJ1-3, is DGGITQSPKYLFRKEGQNVTLSCEQNLNHDAMYWYRQDPGQGLRLIYYSQIVNDFQKGDIAEGYSVSREKKESFPLTVTSAQKNPTAFYLCASRFRSGNTIYFGEGSWLTVV.

CDR3 coding DNA: TGTGCCAGCAGCAAAGGACTCATTAATTCACCCCTCCACTTT. Its protein product is CASSKGLINSPLHF. The chain has TRBV5-8 and TRBJ1-6; the D is unclear. CDR1 is SGHTS, CDR2 YDEGEE, per germline. V was trimmed by 4 bases and J by 6 bases, leaving 11 bases between them. CDR3 size: 14 residues.

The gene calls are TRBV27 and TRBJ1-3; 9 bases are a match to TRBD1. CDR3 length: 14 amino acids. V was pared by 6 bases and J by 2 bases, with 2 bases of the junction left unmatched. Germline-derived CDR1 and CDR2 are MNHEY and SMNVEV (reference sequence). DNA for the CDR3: TGTGCCAGCAGCCGGACAGGGGCTGGAAACACCATATATTTT. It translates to CASSRTGAGNTIYF.

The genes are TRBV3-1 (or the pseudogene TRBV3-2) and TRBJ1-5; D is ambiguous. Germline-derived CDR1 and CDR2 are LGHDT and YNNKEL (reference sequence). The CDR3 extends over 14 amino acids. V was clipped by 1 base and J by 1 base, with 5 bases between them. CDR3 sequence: CASSQVFSNQPQHF. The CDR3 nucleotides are TGTGCCAGCAGCCAAGTATTCAGCAATCAGCCCCAGCATTTT.

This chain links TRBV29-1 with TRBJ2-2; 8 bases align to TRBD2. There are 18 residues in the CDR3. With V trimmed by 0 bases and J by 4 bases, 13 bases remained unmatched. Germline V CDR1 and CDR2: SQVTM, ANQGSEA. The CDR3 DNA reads TGCAGCGTTGAAGATCGGCCCTCGGGGGGGGTAGTCACCGGGGAGCTGTTTTTT. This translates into CSVEDRPSGGVVTGELFF.

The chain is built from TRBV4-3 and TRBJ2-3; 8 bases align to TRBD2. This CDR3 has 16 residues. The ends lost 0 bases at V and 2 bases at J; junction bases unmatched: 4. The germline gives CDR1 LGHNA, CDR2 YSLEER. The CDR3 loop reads CASSQERGLVTDTQYF. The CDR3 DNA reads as TGCGCCAGCAGCCAAGAAAGGGGACTAGTCACAGATACGCAGTATTTT.

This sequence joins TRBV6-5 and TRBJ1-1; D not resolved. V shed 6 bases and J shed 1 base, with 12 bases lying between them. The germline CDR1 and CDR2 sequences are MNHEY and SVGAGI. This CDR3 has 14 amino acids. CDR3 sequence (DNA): TGTGCCAGCAGACTGGACTGGGGGAACACTGAAGCTTTCTTT. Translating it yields CASRLDWGNTEAFF.

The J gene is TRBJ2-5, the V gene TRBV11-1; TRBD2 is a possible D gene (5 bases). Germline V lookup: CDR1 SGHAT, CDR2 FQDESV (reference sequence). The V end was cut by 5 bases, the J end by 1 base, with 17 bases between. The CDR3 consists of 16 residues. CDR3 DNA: TGTGCCAGCAGCCGAAAATCGGGGTCCTTCCAAGAGACCCAGTACTTC. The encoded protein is CASSRKSGSFQETQYF.

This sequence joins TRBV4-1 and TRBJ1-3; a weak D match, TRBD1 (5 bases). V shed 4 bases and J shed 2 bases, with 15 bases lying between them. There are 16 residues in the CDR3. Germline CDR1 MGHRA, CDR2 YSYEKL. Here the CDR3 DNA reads TGCGCCAGCAGCCTAAGAATGGTGGACACTGGAAACACCATATATTTT. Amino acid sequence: CASSLRMVDTGNTIYF.

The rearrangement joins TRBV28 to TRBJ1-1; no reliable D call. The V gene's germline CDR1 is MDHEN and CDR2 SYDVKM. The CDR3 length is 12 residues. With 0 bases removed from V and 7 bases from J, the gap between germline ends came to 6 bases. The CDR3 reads CASSLWTFEAFF. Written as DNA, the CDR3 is TGTGCCAGCAGTTTATGGACATTTGAAGCTTTCTTT. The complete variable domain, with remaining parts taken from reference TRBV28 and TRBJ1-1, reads DVKVTQSSRYLVKRTGEKVFLECVQDMDHENMFWYRQDPGLGLRLIYFSYDVKMKEKGDIPEGYSVSREKKERFSLILESASTNQTSMYLCASSLWTFEAFFGQGTRLTVV.

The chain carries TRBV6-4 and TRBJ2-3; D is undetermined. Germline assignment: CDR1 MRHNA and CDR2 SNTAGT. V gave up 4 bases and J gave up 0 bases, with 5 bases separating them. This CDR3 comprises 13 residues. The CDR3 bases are TGTGCCAGCAGTGCTACTAGCACAGATACGCAGTATTTT. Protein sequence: CASSATSTDTQYF.